This passage covers 10 T cell receptor beta chains from one sample sequenced in a study of CD8 T cells in Susac syndrome. Random-hexamer reverse transcription was applied to about 0.45 to 1 ug RNA. TCRdb processed the immunoSEQ multiplex PCR reads anew with MiXCR; each CDR3 protein has one entry. The sample includes some 400,000 distinct CDR3 sequences, approximately 85% of them seen just once. The specimen sequenced was CD8+ T cells from PBMCs. Every receptor here comes from a human donor with multiple sclerosis.

This chain uses TRBV30 with TRBJ2-7; 8 bases match TRBD2. This CDR3 is built from 15 residues. The V gene end was trimmed by 1 base and the J gene end by 2 bases; junction bases not matched to a gene: 7. In germline, CDR1 is GTSNPN, CDR2 SVGIG (reference sequence). The CDR3 DNA reads TGTGCCTGGAGTGAAGAGACTAGCGAAACCTACGAGCAGTACTTC. Its translation is CAWSEETSETYEQYF.

The chain recombines TRBV28 with TRBJ2-7; possibly TRBD2 for D (6 bases). The CDR3 spans 14 residues. Trimming removed 6 bases from V and 3 bases from J, with 15 bases in between. Germline CDR1 is MDHEN and CDR2 is SYDVKM. This CDR3 reads CASSSRLGGYEQYF. The CDR3 bases are TGTGCCAGCAGCTCCCGGTTGGGGGGCTACGAGCAGTACTTC. Full variable domain (outside the CDR3, taken from reference TRBV28 and TRBJ2-7): DVKVTQSSRYLVKRTGEKVFLECVQDMDHENMFWYRQDPGLGLRLIYFSYDVKMKEKGDIPEGYSVSREKKERFSLILESASTNQTSMYLCASSSRLGGYEQYFGPGTRLTVT.

The chain recombines TRBV12-3 or TRBV12-4 with TRBJ2-3; TRBD1 might be the D (5 bases). The CDR3 has 16 amino acids. Trimming took off 3 bases at V and 4 bases at J, with 17 bases between the two ends. The CDR3 DNA reads as TGTGCCAGCAGTTTGCAGGGAACAGACCTTGCAGATACGCAGTATTTT. Its translation is CASSLQGTDLADTQYF.

The gene calls are TRBV4-1 and TRBJ1-5; no definite D call. This CDR3 is 13 amino acids long. From germline, CDR1 is MGHRA and CDR2 YSYEKL. V dropped 3 bases and J dropped 7 bases, with 10 bases sitting between them. Here the CDR3 reads CASSQPGIQPQHF. CDR3 coding DNA: TGCGCCAGCAGCCAGCCGGGAATCCAGCCCCAGCATTTT.

This chain connects TRBV27 to TRBJ2-2; possible D gene TRBD2, 6 bases. This CDR3 spans 14 amino acids. Germline V gene lookup returns CDR1 MNHEY and CDR2 SMNVEV (reference sequence). Trimming left V 3 bases short and J 4 bases short, with 9 bases between. CDR3 protein: CASSFGTSTGELFF. The CDR3, as DNA: TGTGCCAGCAGTTTCGGGACTTCCACCGGGGAGCTGTTTTTT.

The chain uses TRBV27 and TRBJ2-2; D not certain. This CDR3 contains 14 residues. Germline CDR1 reads MNHEY; CDR2 reads SMNVEV (reference sequence). The V end lost 0 bases, the J end lost 3 bases, and 5 bases lay between the germline ends. CDR3 sequence: CASSLSSDTGELFF. In DNA, the CDR3 is TGTGCCAGCAGTTTATCCTCGGACACCGGGGAGCTGTTTTTT.

The chain carries TRBV11-3 and TRBJ1-2; D is perhaps TRBD1 (6 bases). Germline-derived CDR1 and CDR2 are SGHNT and YENEEA. This CDR3 region has 17 residues. V lost 1 base to trimming and J lost 3 bases, with 18 bases between them. CDR3 amino acids: CASSLGSGGEGDYGYTF. The CDR3 nucleotides are TGTGCCAGCAGCTTAGGGTCCGGGGGCGAAGGGGACTATGGCTACACCTTC.

J is TRBJ2-6 and V is TRBV4-1; the match to TRBD1 covers 12 bases. The junction had 7 bases not matched to a gene; V was cut back by 6 bases and J by 4 bases. CDR3 length: 17 amino acids. Per germline, CDR1 MGHRA and CDR2 YSYEKL. The CDR3 nucleotides are TGCGCCAGCAGTCCGGGACAGGGGGCGCGAGGGGCCAACGTCCTGACTTTC. Translation: CASSPGQGARGANVLTF.

This clonotype came up a few times. The chain joins TRBV6-1 to TRBJ2-1, with TRBD2 matching over 7 bases. The V gene end was trimmed by 6 bases and the J gene end by 5 bases; junction bases not matched to a gene: 10. The CDR3 is made up of 15 amino acids. Germline V gene sequence: CDR1 MNHNS, CDR2 SASEGT. DNA for the CDR3: TGTGCCAGCAGCCAAACGGGGGGAATTAACAATGAGCAGTTCTTC. Translating gives CASSQTGGINNEQFF.

This clonotype was seen just once. The chain is built from TRBV5-1 and TRBJ2-7; D call uncertain. V gave up 1 base and J gave up 5 bases, with 10 bases separating them. Germline V gene sequence: CDR1 SGHRS, CDR2 YFSETQ. CDR3 length: 13 residues. The CDR3 DNA sequence: TGCGCCAGCAGCTTGTACCCGTCAGACGAGCAGTACTTC. It yields the protein CASSLYPSDEQYF.